This T cell receptor (beta chain) was profiled in a study of early T cells in non-severe SARS-CoV-2 infection. Whole-study context: With bulk RNA from unsorted whole blood as input, sequencing yielded unpaired chains.

The trim removed 3 bases at V and 5 bases at J, leaving 7 bases unmatched. The CDR3 covers 15 residues. CDR1 KGHSH and CDR2 LQKENI come from the germline V gene. Points on this clonotype: Its antigen is not identified.

Individual cDNA molecules were tagged with unique molecular identifiers, the study reported. TCRdb re-analysed the 5' RACE reads in MiXCR, keeping a single row per CDR3 protein. The sample yields about 80,000 distinct CDR3 sequences, around an eighth seen once. The study, taken as a whole, reports: Reliance on VDJdb matching favored anti-spike CD8 responses; private and CD4 specificities were missed.

The sequencing sample was made of whole blood. The TCR was taken from an adult who was a healthcare worker with PCR-confirmed SARS-CoV-2 infection or an uninfected control (not recorded which). The genes are TRBV18 and TRBJ2-7; 10 positions agree with TRBD2. This CDR3 reads CASSPVSGGPHEQYF. The CDR3 DNA reads as TGTGCCAGCTCACCCGTTAGCGGGGGGCCCCACGAGCAGTACTTC.